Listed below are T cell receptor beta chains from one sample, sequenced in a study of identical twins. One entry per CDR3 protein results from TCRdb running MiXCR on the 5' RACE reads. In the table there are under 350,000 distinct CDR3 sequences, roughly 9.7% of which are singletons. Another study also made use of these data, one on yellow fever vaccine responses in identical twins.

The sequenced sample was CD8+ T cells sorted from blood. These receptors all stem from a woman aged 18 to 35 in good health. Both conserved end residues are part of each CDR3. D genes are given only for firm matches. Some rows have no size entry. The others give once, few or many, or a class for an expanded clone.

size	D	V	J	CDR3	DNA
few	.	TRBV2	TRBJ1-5	CASREIDSNQPQHF	TGTGCCAGCAGGGAAATAGATAGCAATCAGCCCCAGCATTTT
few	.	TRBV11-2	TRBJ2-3	CASSSVAEYLTDTQYF	TGTGCCAGCAGCTCCGTAGCGGAGTACCTCACAGATACGCAGTATTTT
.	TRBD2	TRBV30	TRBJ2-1	CAWSLPGGEQFF	TGTGCCTGGAGTTTGCCCGGGGGGGAGCAGTTCTTC
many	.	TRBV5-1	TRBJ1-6	CASSLAPGEGGSPLHF	TGCGCCAGCAGCTTGGCTCCAGGGGAAGGGGGATCACCCCTCCACTTT
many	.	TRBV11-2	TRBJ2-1	CASSLLASYNEQFF	TGTGCCAGCAGCTTACTGGCGTCCTACAATGAGCAGTTCTTC
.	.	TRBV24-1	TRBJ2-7	CATSDPTMGGSEQYF	TGTGCCACCAGTGATCCTACCATGGGTGGGAGCGAGCAGTACTTC
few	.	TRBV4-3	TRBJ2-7	CASSPGMGAYEQYF	TGCGCCAGCAGCCCGGGGATGGGGGCCTACGAGCAGTACTTC
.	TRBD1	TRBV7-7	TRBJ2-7	CASSPGQGQNEQYF	TGTGCTAGCAGCCCCGGACAGGGTCAAAACGAGCAGTACTTC
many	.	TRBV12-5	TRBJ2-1	CASGPGGNEQFF	TGTGCTAGTGGCCCGGGCGGGAATGAGCAGTTCTTC
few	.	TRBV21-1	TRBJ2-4	CASSKACEARTTKNIQYF	TGTGCCAGCAGCAAAGCGTGCGAGGCACGGACGACCAAAAACATTCAGTACTTC
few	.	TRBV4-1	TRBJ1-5	CASSPGPSNQPQHF	TGCGCCAGCAGTCCAGGTCCTAGCAATCAGCCCCAGCATTTT
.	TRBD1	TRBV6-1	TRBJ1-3	CASSQGDRPGNTIYF	TGTGCCAGCAGTCAGGGGGACAGGCCTGGAAACACCATATATTTT
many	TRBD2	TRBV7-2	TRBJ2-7	CASSLPSGTSYEQYF	TGTGCCAGCAGCCTCCCTAGCGGTACCTCCTACGAGCAGTACTTC
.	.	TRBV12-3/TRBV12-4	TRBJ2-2	CASRAANTGELFF	TGTGCCAGCAGGGCCGCGAACACCGGGGAGCTGTTTTTT
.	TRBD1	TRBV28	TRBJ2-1	CASSLRDRGNNEQFF	TGTGCCAGCAGTTTAAGGGACAGGGGCAACAATGAGCAGTTCTTC
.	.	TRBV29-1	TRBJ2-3	CSALDSGADTQYF	TGCAGCGCTCTAGATTCTGGGGCAGATACGCAGTATTTT
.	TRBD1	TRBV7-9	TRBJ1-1	CASSPGQGETEAFF	TGTGCCAGCAGCCCTGGACAGGGTGAAACTGAAGCTTTCTTT
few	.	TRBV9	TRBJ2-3	CASARRGSTDTQYF	TGTGCCAGCGCGCGGCGGGGAAGCACAGATACGCAGTATTTT
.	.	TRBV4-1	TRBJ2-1	CASSQEGAGQINEQFF	TGCGCCAGCAGCCAAGAAGGAGCGGGACAAATAAATGAGCAGTTCTTC
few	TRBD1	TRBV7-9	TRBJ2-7	CASSLADRAEYF	TGTGCCAGCAGCTTAGCCGACAGGGCCGAGTACTTC
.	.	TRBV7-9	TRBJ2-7	CASSPGVSPYEQYF	TGTGCCAGCAGCCCCGGCGTCAGTCCCTACGAGCAGTACTTC
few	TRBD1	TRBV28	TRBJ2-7	CASTYPGTGDSEQYF	TGTGCCAGCACTTACCCCGGGACAGGGGATTCCGAGCAGTACTTC
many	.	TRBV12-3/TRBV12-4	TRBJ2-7	CASSPEATEVLAYEQYF	TGTGCCAGCAGCCCCGAGGCGACAGAGGTCCTCGCCTACGAGCAGTACTTC
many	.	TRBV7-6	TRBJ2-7	CASSLSTSSSAYEQYF	TGTGCCAGCAGCTTGTCAACTAGCTCTTCCGCCTACGAGCAGTACTTC
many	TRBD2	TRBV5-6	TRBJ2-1	CASSLDSSGRQYNEQFF	TGTGCCAGCAGCTTGGATTCTAGCGGGAGGCAGTACAATGAGCAGTTCTTC
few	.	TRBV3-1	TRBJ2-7	CASSAPGPSGHEQYF	TGTGCCAGCAGCGCACCGGGACCCTCGGGGCACGAGCAGTACTTC
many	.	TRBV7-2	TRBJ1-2	CASSLISGDYGYTF	TGTGCCAGCAGCTTAATATCAGGGGACTATGGCTACACCTTC
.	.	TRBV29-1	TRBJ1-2	CSVSSLEGYTF	TGCAGCGTTTCCTCCCTGGAAGGCTACACCTTC
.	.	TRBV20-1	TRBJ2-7	CCARVRDYRRGFYEQYF	TGCTGTGCTAGAGTCCGGGACTATCGCAGGGGTTTCTACGAGCAGTACTTC
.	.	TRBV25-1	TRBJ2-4	CASSENAKNIQYF	TGTGCCAGCAGTGAGAACGCCAAAAACATTCAGTACTTC
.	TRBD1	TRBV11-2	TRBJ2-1	CASSSWDRDNEQFF	TGTGCCAGCAGCTCATGGGACAGGGATAATGAGCAGTTCTTC
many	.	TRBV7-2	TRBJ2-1	CASSSQSNEQFF	TGTGCCAGCAGCTCCCAAAGCAATGAGCAGTTCTTC
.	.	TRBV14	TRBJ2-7	CASSQSGTPSYEQYF	TGTGCCAGCAGCCAATCCGGGACACCGTCCTACGAGCAGTACTTC
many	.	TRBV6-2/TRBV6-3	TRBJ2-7	CASAPGESYEQYF	TGTGCCAGCGCTCCGGGAGAGTCCTACGAGCAGTACTTC
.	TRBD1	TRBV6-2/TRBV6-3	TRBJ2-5	CASSSLQQGIQETQYF	TGTGCCAGCAGTTCCCTGCAACAGGGGATCCAAGAGACCCAGTACTTC
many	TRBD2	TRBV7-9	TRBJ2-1	CASSLLAGGDNEQFF	TGTGCCAGCAGCTTACTAGCGGGAGGGGACAATGAGCAGTTCTTC
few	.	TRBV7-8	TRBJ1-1	CASSPWAGLDTEAFF	TGTGCCAGCAGTCCCTGGGCTGGGTTGGACACTGAAGCTTTCTTT
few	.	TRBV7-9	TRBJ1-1	CASSLRQGSAEAFF	TGTGCCAGCAGCTTACGGCAGGGCTCGGCTGAAGCTTTCTTT
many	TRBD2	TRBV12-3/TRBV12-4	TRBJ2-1	CASSLGLAGGRVEQFF	TGTGCCAGCAGTTTGGGACTAGCGGGGGGGCGGGTTGAGCAGTTCTTC
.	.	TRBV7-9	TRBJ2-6	CASTPSSGANVLTF	TGTGCCAGCACCCCTTCCTCTGGGGCCAACGTCCTGACTTTC
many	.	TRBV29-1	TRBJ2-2	CSVLDSGELFF	TGCAGCGTCTTAGACAGCGGGGAGCTGTTTTTT
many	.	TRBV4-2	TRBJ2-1	CASSQERRGEQFF	TGTGCCAGCAGCCAAGAGAGGAGGGGTGAGCAGTTCTTC
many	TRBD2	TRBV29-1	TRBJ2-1	CSVLSGRGDEQFF	TGCAGCGTCCTTAGCGGGAGAGGCGATGAGCAGTTCTTC
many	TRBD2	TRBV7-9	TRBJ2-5	CASSDLGLAGGETQYF	TGTGCCAGCAGCGACTTGGGACTAGCGGGAGGAGAGACCCAGTACTTC
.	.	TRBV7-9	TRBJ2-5	CASSLATSETQYF	TGTGCCAGCAGCTTAGCGACTTCAGAGACCCAGTACTTC
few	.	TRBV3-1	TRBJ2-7	CASSHQISPYEQYF	TGTGCCAGCAGCCATCAAATAAGTCCTTACGAGCAGTACTTC
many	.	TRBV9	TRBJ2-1	CASSPDTGTSASVSEQFF	TGTGCCAGCAGCCCCGACACCGGGACCTCGGCGTCTGTAAGTGAGCAGTTCTTC
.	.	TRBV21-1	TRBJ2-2	CASSKVAENSGELFF	TGTGCCAGCAGCAAAGTGGCGGAGAACTCCGGGGAGCTGTTTTTT
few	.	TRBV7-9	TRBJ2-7	CASSFSRGMSYEQYF	TGTGCCAGCAGCTTTTCACGGGGGATGTCCTACGAGCAGTACTTC
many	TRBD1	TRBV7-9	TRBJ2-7	CASSLVQGGPDSYEQYF	TGTGCCAGCAGCTTAGTACAGGGGGGCCCCGACTCCTACGAGCAGTACTTC
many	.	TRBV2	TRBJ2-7	CASRVPPLTGLRPYEQYF	TGTGCCAGCAGGGTCCCCCCTCTGACAGGCCTTAGACCCTACGAGCAGTACTTC
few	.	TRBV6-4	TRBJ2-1	CASSEDREVNEQFF	TGTGCCAGCAGTGAAGACAGGGAGGTCAATGAGCAGTTCTTC
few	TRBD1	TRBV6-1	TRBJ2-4	CASSQGTGEIGNIQYF	TGTGCCAGCAGTCAAGGGACAGGGGAAATCGGGAACATTCAGTACTTC
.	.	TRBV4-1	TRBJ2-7	CASSPLPDRRLSYEQYF	TGCGCCAGCAGCCCACTCCCCGACAGGAGGTTGTCCTACGAGCAGTACTTC
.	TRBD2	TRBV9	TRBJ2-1	CASSARTSINEQFF	TGTGCCAGCAGCGCGCGGACTAGCATCAATGAGCAGTTCTTC
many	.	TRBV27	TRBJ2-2	CASSLYQGLGELFF	TGTGCCAGCAGTTTATATCAGGGTCTCGGGGAGCTGTTTTTT
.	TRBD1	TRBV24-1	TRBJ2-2	CATSVGTGFIGELFF	TGTGCCACCAGTGTCGGGACAGGGTTTATCGGGGAGCTGTTTTTT
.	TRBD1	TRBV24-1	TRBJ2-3	CATSDFGQGATDTQYF	TGTGCCACCAGTGACTTCGGACAGGGGGCAACAGATACGCAGTATTTT